The present entry profiles one T cell receptor (beta chain) with its context. Its antigen is undetermined. The entry originates in a study of cytomegalovirus exposure and HLA in healthy donors. Study-wide results and caveats: Earlier analysis found most TCR beta V segments productive about 87% or about 30% of the time. Fewer than 20,000 TCR beta sequences were associated with HLA alleles at 0.05 false discovery rate in a later analysis. A reported reduction in N-insertions relative to the approximately 670-donor mean was seen in an Asian-associated ancestry cluster in a later analysis.

With 60 Vbeta and 13 Jbeta primers, the PCR was carried out. The data were produced by immunoSEQ multiplex PCR, yet TCRdb's version contains in-frame clones alone and is incomplete. The data contain about 94,000 clones, about three fifths of them singletons. The sample comprised PBMCs. This receptor was obtained from a man aged 25 to 45 in good health and CMV-seronegative.

CDR3 nucleotides: TGTGCCAGCAGTTTTTATCGCCAGCGAAGCGAGCAGTACTTC. Translation gives CASSFYRQRSEQYF. V is TRBV28 and J is TRBJ2-7; D gene unclear. Trimming removed 3 bases from V and 6 bases from J, with 15 bases in between. This CDR3 is 14 amino acids long. Germline lookup yields CDR1 MDHEN and CDR2 SYDVKM.